Detailed here is one TCR beta chain. The data are from a study of patients and donors after allogeneic stem cell transplantation. V was pared by 3 bases and J by 4 bases, with 9 bases between. CDR3 size: 12 residues. CDR1 and CDR2 from the germline V gene are GTSNPN and SVGIG (reference sequence). TCRdb processed the RT-PCR reads anew with MiXCR; each CDR3 protein has one entry. The sample holds 800,000 to 1,000,000 distinct CDR3 sequences, around 17% seen once. The sample was blood, either unsorted or a sorted T cell fraction (not recorded which). This chain uses TRBV30 with TRBJ1-1, with a possible D match to TRBD1 (5 bases). This TCR was recovered from a human donor who was either an allogeneic HSCT recipient or a stem cell or donor lymphocyte infusion donor (not recorded which). It is not recorded whose cells these are; they may come from a transplant donor. The DNA of the CDR3 is TGTGCCTGGAGGGGGGTCCGCACTGAAGCTTTCTTT. Its translation is CAWRGVRTEAFF. Using reference TRBV30 and TRBJ1-1 for the parts outside the CDR3, the full variable domain is SQTIHQWPATLVQPVGSPLSLECTVEGTSNPNLYWYRQAAGRGLQLLFYSVGIGQISSEVPQNLSASRPQDRQFILSSKKLLLSDSGFYLCAWRGVRTEAFFGQGTRLTVV.